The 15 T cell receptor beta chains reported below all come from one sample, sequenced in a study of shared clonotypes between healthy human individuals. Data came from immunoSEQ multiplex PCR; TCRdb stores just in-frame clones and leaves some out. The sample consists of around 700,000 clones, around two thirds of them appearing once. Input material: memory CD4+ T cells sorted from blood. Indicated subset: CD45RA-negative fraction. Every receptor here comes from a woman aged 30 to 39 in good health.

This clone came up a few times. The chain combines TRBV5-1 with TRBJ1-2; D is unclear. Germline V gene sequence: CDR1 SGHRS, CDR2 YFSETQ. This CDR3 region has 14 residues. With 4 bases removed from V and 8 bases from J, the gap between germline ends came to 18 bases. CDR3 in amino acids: CASSHNGGGVGYTF. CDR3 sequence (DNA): TGCGCCAGCAGCCATAACGGCGGTGGAGTGGGCTACACCTTC.

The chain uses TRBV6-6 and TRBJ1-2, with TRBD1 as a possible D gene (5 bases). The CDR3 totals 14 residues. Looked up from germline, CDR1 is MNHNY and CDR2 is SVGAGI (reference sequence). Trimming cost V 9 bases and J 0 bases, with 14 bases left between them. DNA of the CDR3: TGTGCCAGTCGAGACAGTCAAACTAACTATGGCTACACCTTC. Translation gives CASRDSQTNYGYTF.

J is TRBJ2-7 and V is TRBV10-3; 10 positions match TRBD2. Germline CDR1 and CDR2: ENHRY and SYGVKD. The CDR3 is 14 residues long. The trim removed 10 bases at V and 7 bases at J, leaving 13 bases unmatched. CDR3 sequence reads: CATLAGIWASEQYF. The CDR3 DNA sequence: TGTGCCACACTAGCGGGAATTTGGGCCTCAGAGCAGTACTTC.

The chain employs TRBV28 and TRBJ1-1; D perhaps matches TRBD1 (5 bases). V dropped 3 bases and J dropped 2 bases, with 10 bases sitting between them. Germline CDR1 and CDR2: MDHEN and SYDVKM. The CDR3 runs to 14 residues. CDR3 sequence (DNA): TGTGCCAGCAGTTTGCAGGGACCAAACACTGAAGCTTTCTTT. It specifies CASSLQGPNTEAFF.

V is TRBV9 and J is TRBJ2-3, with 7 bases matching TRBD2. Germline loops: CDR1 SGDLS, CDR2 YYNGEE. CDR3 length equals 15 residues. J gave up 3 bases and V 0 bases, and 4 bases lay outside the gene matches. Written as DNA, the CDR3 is TGTGCCAGCAGCGTAGTGGGAGGGAGTACAGATACGCAGTATTTT. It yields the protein CASSVVGGSTDTQYF.

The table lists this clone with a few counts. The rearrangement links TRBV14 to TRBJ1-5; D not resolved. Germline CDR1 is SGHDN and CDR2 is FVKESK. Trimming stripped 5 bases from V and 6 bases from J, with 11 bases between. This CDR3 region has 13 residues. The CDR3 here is CASSASFGQPQHF. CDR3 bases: TGTGCCAGCAGCGCCTCCTTTGGTCAGCCCCAGCATTTT.

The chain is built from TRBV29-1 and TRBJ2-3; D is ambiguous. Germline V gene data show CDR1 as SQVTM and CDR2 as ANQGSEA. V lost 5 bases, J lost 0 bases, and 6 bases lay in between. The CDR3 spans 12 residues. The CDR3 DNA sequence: TGCAGCGTTAAGTCTAGCACAGATACGCAGTATTTT. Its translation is CSVKSSTDTQYF.

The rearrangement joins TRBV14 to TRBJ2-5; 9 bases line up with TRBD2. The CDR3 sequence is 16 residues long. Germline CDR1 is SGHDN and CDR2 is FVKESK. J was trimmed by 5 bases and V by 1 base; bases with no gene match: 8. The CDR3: CASSQGLAEGGETQYF. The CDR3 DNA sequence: TGTGCCAGCAGCCAAGGACTAGCGGAGGGGGGGGAGACCCAGTACTTC. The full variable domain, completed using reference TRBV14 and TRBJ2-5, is EAGVTQFPSHSVIEKGQTVTLRCDPISGHDNLYWYRRVMGKEIKFLLHFVKESKQDESGMPNNRFLAERTGGTYSTLKVQPAELEDSGVYFCASSQGLAEGGETQYFGPGTRLLVL.

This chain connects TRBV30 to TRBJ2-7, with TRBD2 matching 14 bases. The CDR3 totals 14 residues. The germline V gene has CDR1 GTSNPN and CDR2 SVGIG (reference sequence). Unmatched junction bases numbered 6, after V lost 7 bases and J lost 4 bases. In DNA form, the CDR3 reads TGTGCCTCCTCCGGGACTAGCGGGAGATACGAGCAGTACTTC. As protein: CASSGTSGRYEQYF.

CDR3 protein: CASSLGHNMNTEAFF. For the CDR3, the DNA is TGTGCCAGTAGTTTGGGACATAACATGAACACTGAAGCTTTCTTT. V gene TRBV19 combines with J gene TRBJ1-1, with TRBD1 as a possible D gene (6 bases). The CDR3 spans 15 residues. The V and J ends lost 5 bases and 0 bases respectively, with 13 bases between them. Germline V gene data show CDR1 as LNHDA and CDR2 as SQIVND (reference sequence).

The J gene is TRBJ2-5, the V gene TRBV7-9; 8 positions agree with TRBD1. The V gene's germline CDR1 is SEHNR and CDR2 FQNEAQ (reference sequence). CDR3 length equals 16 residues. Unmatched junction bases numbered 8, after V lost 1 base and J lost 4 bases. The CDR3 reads CASSLDEGTGGETQYF. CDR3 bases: TGTGCCAGCAGCTTAGACGAGGGCACAGGGGGAGAGACCCAGTACTTC.

This CDR3 reads CASSLPSEKNYGYTF. In DNA, the CDR3 is TGTGCCAGCAGCCTCCCTTCAGAGAAGAACTATGGCTACACCTTC. The rearrangement uses TRBV7-8 and TRBJ1-2; D unclear. The germline V gene encodes CDR1 SGHVS and CDR2 FQNEAQ. CDR3 length: 15 residues. Trimming removed 5 bases at V and 2 bases at J, with 15 bases between.

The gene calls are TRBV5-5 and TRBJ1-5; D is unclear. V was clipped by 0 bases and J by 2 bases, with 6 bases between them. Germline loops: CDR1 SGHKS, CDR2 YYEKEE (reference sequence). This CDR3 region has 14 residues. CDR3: CASSLGAGNQPQHF. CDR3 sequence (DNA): TGTGCCAGCAGCTTGGGAGCGGGCAATCAGCCCCAGCATTTT.

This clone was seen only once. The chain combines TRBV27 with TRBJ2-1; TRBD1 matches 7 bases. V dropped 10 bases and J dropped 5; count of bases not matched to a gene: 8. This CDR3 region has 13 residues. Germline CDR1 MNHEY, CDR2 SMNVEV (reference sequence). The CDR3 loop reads CATAGTANNEQFF. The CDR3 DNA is TGTGCCACCGCCGGGACAGCGAACAATGAGCAGTTCTTC.

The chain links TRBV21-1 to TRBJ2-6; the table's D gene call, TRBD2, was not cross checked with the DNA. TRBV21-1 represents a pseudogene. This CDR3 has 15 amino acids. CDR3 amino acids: CASSGSPGGANVLTF. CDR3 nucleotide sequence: TGTGCCAGCAGTGGGAGCCCGGGAGGGGCCAACGTCCTGACTTTC.